This record looks at one T cell receptor beta chain sequence and its context. Its specificity is unknown. This sample is drawn from a study of OX40 agonist ivuxolimab in advanced cancers. Study details: Ivuxolimab, which patients received intravenously every 2 weeks, was dosed at 0.01 to 10 mg/kg. The study, taken as a whole, reports: At 0.1 to 3.0 mg/kg, clonal expansion of CD4+ and CD8+ blood T cells had occurred by week 6.

Sequenced by immunoSEQ multiplex PCR; TCRdb stores in-frame clones only, minus some. This sample has about 83,000 clones, with approximately 88% found just once. The CDR3 runs to 18 residues. CDR1 SGHRS and CDR2 YFSETQ come from the germline V gene. V trimming: 0 bases; J trimming: 8 bases; junction bases outside the gene matches: 9. The rearrangement links TRBV5-1 to TRBJ2-1; TRBD2 agrees at 15 bases. This TCR was sampled from an adult with an advanced solid tumor such as melanoma, head and neck, liver or kidney cancer. The source was CD4+ or CD8+ T cells sorted from blood, collected in a trial of the OX40 agonist ivuxolimab. Here the CDR3 reads CASSLAGLAGGWGDEQFF. The DNA for the CDR3 is TGCGCCAGCAGCTTGGCCGGACTAGCGGGAGGGTGGGGCGATGAGCAGTTCTTC.